This T cell receptor (beta chain) stems from a study of CD8 T cells in Susac syndrome. The study, taken as a whole, reports: TCR sequencing and HLA analysis covered a relatively small number of individuals.

The RNA, 0.5 to 1 ug, was put through reverse transcription using random hexamers. It was immunoSEQ multiplex PCR that amplified TCR beta CDR3 across 54 Vbeta and 13 Jbeta. MiXCR, applied by TCRdb to the immunoSEQ multiplex PCR reads, yields one record per CDR3 protein. The repertoire holds approximately 230,000 distinct CDR3 sequences, with around 95% as singletons. In the case of this clonotype: Antigen unknown.

Germline V gene sequence: CDR1 SGHTA, CDR2 FQGNSA. This CDR3 is 17 amino acids long. V lost 3 bases and J lost 5, with 22 bases in between. TCR beta sequencing was performed on blood CD8+ and CD4+ T cells. This sequence was found in a human donor with multiple sclerosis. The sample was CD4+ T cells from PBMCs. The chain employs TRBV7-2 and TRBJ2-5; possibly TRBD1 for D (5 bases). The DNA of the CDR3 is TGTGCCAGCAGCTTTGGGGCAGGCCGCGTAGGGATGGAGACCCAGTACTTC. Translated: CASSFGAGRVGMETQYF.